The clone carrying this T cell receptor beta chain was detected once. The method was immunoSEQ multiplex PCR; TCRdb's version includes in-frame clones alone and lacks a portion of them. In the table there are some 530,000 clones, around 85% of which are singletons. The data are from a study of blood T cell repertoires in COVID-19. Study context: From T cells, B-cell-depleted T cells, or PBMCs came the material, which was cDNA or gDNA.

Participants were aged about 18 to 89 years from about two dozen US areas. Before being deemed recovered, Cohort 3 donors had two negative PCRs, clearance, or symptom resolution. This CDR3 has 14 residues. Germline CDR1 MNHEY, CDR2 SVGEGT. V gave up 5 bases and J gave up 3 bases; unmatched junction bases: 4. Sequencing used PBMCs or T cells enriched from blood (not recorded which). The rearrangement links TRBV6-2 or TRBV6-3 to TRBJ1-5; TRBD1 agrees at 7 bases. The receptor's source is a woman aged 55-69 years who had recovered from COVID-19. CDR3: CASSRQGPNQPQHF. CDR3 DNA: TGTGCCAGCAGTCGACAGGGCCCCAATCAGCCCCAGCATTTT.